The present T cell receptor beta chain was sequenced within a study of blood T cells in healthy people across ages. Whole-study context: With template switching, about one barcoded beta molecule was captured per two T cells.

RNA extraction gave at least 5 micrograms of total RNA per sample. Regarding this clonotype: Antigen unknown.

The study, taken as a whole, reports: Among long-lived donors, naive CD4+ cells were more numerous and diversity higher than in aged donors.

After removal of 7 bases from V and 7 bases from J, the junction contained 4 bases not matched to a gene. CDR3 length: 13 amino acids. Germline-derived CDR1 and CDR2 are MGHDK and SYGVNS. It was with a sample-barcoded 5' primer and a J-beta primer mix that a second PCR of roughly 6 to 11 cycles was run. A tag from a template-switch adaptor with 12 random nucleotides marked each cDNA molecule. TCRdb re-called the 5' RACE reads through MiXCR, storing one row per CDR3 protein. The sample lists about 1.8 million distinct CDR3 sequences, about 50% occurring once. The sequencing sample was made of blood. The TCR was taken from a woman aged 40 to 50 in good health. J is TRBJ1-6 and V is TRBV25-1; TRBD1 agrees at 7 bases. In DNA, the CDR3 is TGTGCCAGCACACCAGGGGGGAATTCACCCCTCCACTTT. As protein: CASTPGGNSPLHF.